This T cell receptor beta chain was observed in a study of chronic HIV infection and antiretroviral therapy (dated by TCRdb to 2013 to 2016). Counted from cysteine to phenylalanine, this CDR3 has 11 amino acids. Only CDR3 DNA remains: 33 bases, in frame from the first base. V loses 5 bases of germline sequence and J loses 7 bases, and the interval between the two ends is 11 bases. CDR1 and CDR2 were assigned from the germline V gene as SQVTM and ANQGSEA. The library came from 5' RACE. These reads were obtained on an Illumina MiSeq. TCRdb ran its own pipeline on the public reads, namely fastp trimming at Q25 and MiXCR clone calling, and kept in-frame beta chains. When rows share a CDR3 protein, they turn into one entry using the most common DNA and genes. In all, the sample holds 45,000 to 60,000 distinct CDR3 sequences, and 15% to 20% of those were seen once. The ten top clones hold 2.5% to 3% of the sample.

Comment on this clonotype: Its antigen is not yet known. Base-call qualities are not available, and no considerably larger clone is one nucleotide away.

Material for sequencing was peripheral blood. The clonotype was recovered from an adult who had HIV and had not received antiretroviral therapy, or was an uninfected healthy control (not recorded which). The rearrangement combines TRBV29-1 with TRBJ2-5; the D gene cannot be resolved reliably. The sequenced DNA: TGCAGCGTTCTACTTTGGGGGACCCAGTACTTC. It encodes CSVLLWGTQYF.